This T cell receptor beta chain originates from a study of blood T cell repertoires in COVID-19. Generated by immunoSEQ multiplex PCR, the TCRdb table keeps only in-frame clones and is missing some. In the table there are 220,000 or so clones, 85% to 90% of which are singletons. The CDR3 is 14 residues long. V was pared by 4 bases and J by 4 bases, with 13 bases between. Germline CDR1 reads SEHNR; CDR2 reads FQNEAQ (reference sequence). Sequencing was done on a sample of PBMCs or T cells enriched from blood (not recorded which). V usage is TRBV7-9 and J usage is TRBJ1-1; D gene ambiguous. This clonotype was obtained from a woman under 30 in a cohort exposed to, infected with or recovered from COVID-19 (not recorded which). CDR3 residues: CASSSSEQATEAFF. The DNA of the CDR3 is TGTGCCAGCAGCTCCTCCGAGCAAGCCACTGAAGCTTTCTTT.